This TCR beta chain was sequenced during a study of T cell changes during pregnancy in multiple sclerosis. Sequencing used immunoSEQ multiplex PCR; TCRdb keeps in-frame clones, though not all of them. In the table there are 45,000 to 65,000 clones, 92% of which are singletons. CDR1 and CDR2 (germline): LNHDA, SQIVND (reference sequence). The trim removed 3 bases at V and 0 bases at J, leaving 4 bases unmatched. The CDR3 runs to 15 residues. The genes are TRBV19 and TRBJ1-1; 7 bases align to TRBD1. This specimen consisted of CD4+ T cells from peripheral blood mononuclear cells, obtained in the third trimester of pregnancy. The source is a female donor with multiple sclerosis, enrolled in a pregnancy study. The CDR3 sequence: CASSIPQGVNTEAFF. In DNA form, the CDR3 reads TGTGCCAGTAGTATCCCTCAGGGGGTGAACACTGAAGCTTTCTTT.